This T cell receptor (beta chain) was observed in a study of Ad26.COV2.S vaccination and SARS-CoV-2 variants. The wider study: Vaccine-arm donor from the placebo-controlled COV1001 Ad26.COV2.S trial. Each vaccinee took Ad26.COV2.S intramuscularly, once or twice 56 days apart.

V dropped 7 bases and J dropped 7 bases, with 7 bases sitting between them. Germline lookup yields CDR1 MDHEN and CDR2 SYDVKM. The CDR3 covers 11 residues. Produced via immunoSEQ multiplex PCR; TCRdb's table is partial and in-frame only. The repertoire holds about 480,000 clones, 87% seen once, with roughly 12% in the top ten. Sample treatment: 15 to 20 received Ad26.COV2.S at low or high dose, single or two shots; 5 received placebo; per-sample allocation not given. Samples were taken on day 63 after the first vaccine or placebo injection. Sample: peripheral blood, taken in a trial of Ad26.COV2.S vaccine versus placebo. The clonotype originates from a person between 18 and 65 years old who received the Ad26.COV2.S COVID-19 vaccine or a placebo. This chain joins TRBV28 and TRBJ2-2; D uncertain. This chain's CDR3 is CASIRDGELFF. In DNA, the CDR3 is TGTGCCAGCATTCGAGACGGGGAGCTGTTTTTT. Variable domain in full (rest from reference TRBV28 and TRBJ2-2): DVKVTQSSRYLVKRTGEKVFLECVQDMDHENMFWYRQDPGLGLRLIYFSYDVKMKEKGDIPEGYSVSREKKERFSLILESASTNQTSMYLCASIRDGELFFGEGSRLTVL.